Sequencing of this T cell receptor (beta chain) was carried out in a study of blood T cell repertoires in COVID-19. All enrollees were about 18 to 89 years old and from roughly 26 US areas. This table comes from immunoSEQ multiplex PCR, and its TCRdb copy is limited to in-frame clones, with some not included. The table shows fewer than 200,000 clones, with approximately 84% occurring only once. The CDR3 sequence is 16 residues long. CDR1 SGHRS and CDR2 YFSETQ come from the germline V gene. After removal of 4 bases from V and 5 bases from J, the junction contained 11 bases not matched to a gene. The chain couples TRBV5-1 to TRBJ1-2; TRBD1 matches at 10 bases. Material: PBMCs or T cells enriched from blood (not recorded which). The sequence was collected from a woman aged 40 to 50 with acute COVID-19. This CDR3 reads CASSPRGRDRGYGYTF. The CDR3 DNA is TGCGCCAGCAGCCCCCGGGGCCGGGACAGGGGTTATGGCTACACCTTC.